The TCR beta chain described here comes from a study of blood T cells in healthy people across ages. Total RNA extraction produced at least 5 micrograms (per sample) for the study. Then a second PCR, running about 7 to 11 cycles, was carried out with a sample-barcoded 5' primer and a J-beta primer mix. Using its own MiXCR run on the 5' RACE reads, TCRdb lists one record per CDR3 protein. Of roughly 1,500,000 distinct CDR3 sequences listed, about 35% are singletons. V was trimmed by 1 base and J by 15 bases, leaving 13 bases between them. Germline V lookup: CDR1 SGHAT, CDR2 FQDESV (reference sequence). The CDR3 length is 12 residues.

This chain joins TRBV11-1 and TRBJ2-1; D possibly uses TRBD1 or TRBD2 (6 bases each). This TCR came from a woman aged 25 to 45 in good health. The sequenced sample consisted of blood. CDR3 in DNA: TGTGCCAGCAGCTTAGTACAGGGAGGCCCGTTCTTC. The encoded protein is CASSLVQGGPFF.